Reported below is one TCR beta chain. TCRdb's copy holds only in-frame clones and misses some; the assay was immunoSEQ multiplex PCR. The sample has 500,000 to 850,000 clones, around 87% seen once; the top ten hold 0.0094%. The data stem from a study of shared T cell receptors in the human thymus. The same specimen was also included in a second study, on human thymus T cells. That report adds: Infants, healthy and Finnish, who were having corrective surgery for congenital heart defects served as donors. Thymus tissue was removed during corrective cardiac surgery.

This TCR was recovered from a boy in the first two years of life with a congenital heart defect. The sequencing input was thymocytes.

In nucleotides, the CDR3 is TGTGCCAGCAGCCGGGGGAGGTCTTTCGAAGCTTTCTTT. Protein: CASSRGRSFEAFF. The chain combines TRBV11-2 with TRBJ1-1; possible D gene TRBD1, 5 bases. The germline gives CDR1 SGHAT, CDR2 FQNNGV. V lost 5 bases to trimming and J lost 8 bases, with 15 bases between them. The CDR3 runs 13 residues.